Listed below are T cell receptor beta chains from one sample, sequenced in a study of blood T cell repertoires in COVID-19. Only in-frame clones appear in the TCRdb table, and some are missing; sequencing was by immunoSEQ multiplex PCR. This table holds approximately 240,000 clones, just under 85% found once. The specimen sequenced was peripheral blood. The receptors stem from a woman in her sixties or seventies with active or convalescent COVID-19. Both conserved end residues are trimmed from each CDR3.

J gene	V gene	CDR3 protein
TRBJ1-5	TRBV18	ASSPQLENQPQH
TRBJ1-5	TRBV19	ASSIQSGGGNQPQH
TRBJ2-3	TRBV7-2	ASSLVTGGSTDTQY
TRBJ2-1	TRBV5-1	ASSFGSGSYNEQF
TRBJ1-1	TRBV18	ASSPGTPNTEAF
TRBJ2-3	TRBV5-1	ASSWGTSGYLSTDTQY
TRBJ2-2	TRBV5-1	ASSFGTGLIGGELF
TRBJ2-1	TRBV2	ASSGSRNLNNEQF
TRBJ1-5	TRBV2	ASRGQGAFHQPQH
TRBJ1-6	TRBV27	ASSLTVNSPLH
TRBJ2-7	TRBV12-5	ASGLDIAAEQY